The 18 T cell receptor beta chains below all came from one sample that was sequenced in a study of CD8+CD57+ T cells in acquired aplastic anemia. Genomic DNA constituted the template upon which TCR beta VDJ and CDR3 profiling was performed. TCRdb analysed the reads with MiXCR anew, one entry per CDR3 protein. The data contain roughly 150,000 distinct CDR3 sequences, around 45% of them singletons. Sequencing was done on a sample of sorted CD4+, CD8+, or CD8+CD57+ T cells (not recorded which) from PBMCs. Source of these receptors: a human donor in good health.

The chain recombines TRBV20-1 with TRBJ2-3; D perhaps matches TRBD1 (6 bases). V gave up 0 bases and J gave up 2 bases, with 21 bases separating them. This CDR3 has 18 residues. CDR1 DFQATT and CDR2 SNEGSKA come from the germline V gene (reference sequence). The CDR3 nucleotides are TGCAGTGCTAGAGACCCACTTTCACAGGGAGCACACACAGATACGCAGTATTTT. It encodes CSARDPLSQGAHTDTQYF.

This clonotype was detected ten times or more. The chain uses TRBV9 and TRBJ1-6; 8 bases map to TRBD1. The CDR3 extends over 17 amino acids. Germline assignment: CDR1 SGDLS and CDR2 YYNGEE. Trimming took 3 bases from V and 3 from J; bases not matched to a gene: 8. CDR3 sequence reads: CASSATGAQNYNSPLHF. CDR3 in DNA: TGTGCCAGCAGCGCGACAGGGGCCCAAAACTATAATTCACCCCTCCACTTT.

This clonotype was counted many times. CDR3: CASSVSSSGGTEQFF. CDR3 bases: TGTGCCAGCAGCGTAAGCTCCAGCGGGGGGACTGAGCAGTTCTTC. The gene calls are TRBV9 and TRBJ2-1, with 9 positions matching TRBD2. V lost 1 base and J lost 9; bases outside the gene matches: 8. From germline, CDR1 is SGDLS and CDR2 YYNGEE. CDR3 size: 15 residues.

This clonotype has a count of ten or more. The chain joins TRBV15 to TRBJ2-5; possible D gene TRBD1, 10 bases. Germline CDR1 and CDR2: LNHNV and YYDKDF (reference sequence). The CDR3 consists of 20 residues. V lost 6 bases and J lost 5, with 34 bases in between. The chain's CDR3 is CATRIGRDRGLAPRLETQYF. The CDR3 nucleotides read TGTGCCACCAGAATAGGAAGGGACAGGGGACTAGCCCCCCGTTTGGAGACCCAGTACTTC.

This chain's CDR3 is CASRKRPIETQYF. The CDR3 DNA sequence: TGTGCCAGCAGGAAACGTCCTATTGAGACCCAGTACTTC. This chain connects TRBV5-6 to TRBJ2-5, with no clear D. V was cut by 5 bases and J by 5 bases, with 13 bases left in between. The CDR3 sequence is 13 residues long. Germline CDR1 SGHDT, CDR2 YYEEEE.

The sample holds many counts of this clonotype. The J gene is TRBJ2-2, the V gene TRBV25-1, with D tentatively TRBD2 (7 bases). This CDR3 has 16 residues. Germline assignment: CDR1 MGHDK and CDR2 SYGVNS. V shed 3 bases and J shed 4 bases, with 15 bases lying between them. CDR3 in DNA: TGTGCCAGCAGTGATCCGGGGGGCGGCGCCACCGGGGAGCTGTTTTTT. Translated, it gives CASSDPGGGATGELFF.

The rearrangement joins TRBV10-3 to TRBJ2-2, with 8 bases aligning to TRBD1. In germline, CDR1 is ENHRY, CDR2 SYGVKD. The CDR3 length is 15 residues. V trimming: 6 bases; J trimming: 4 bases; junction bases outside the gene matches: 7. The DNA of the CDR3 is TGTGCCATCAGGGACAAGGGACAGGCCACCGGGGAGCTGTTTTTT. Translating gives CAIRDKGQATGELFF.

This clonotype was detected a few times. The V and J genes are TRBV5-1 and TRBJ1-1, with D possibly matching TRBD1 (5 bases). Per germline, CDR1 SGHRS and CDR2 YFSETQ. CDR3 size: 15 residues. V lost 5 bases and J lost 1, with 15 bases in between. The CDR3 reads CASSQGPGGNTEAFF. The CDR3 DNA reads as TGCGCCAGCAGTCAGGGCCCGGGTGGGAACACTGAAGCTTTCTTT.

The chain carries TRBV20-1 and TRBJ1-1; D not certain. CDR1 is DFQATT and CDR2 is SNEGSKA in the germline V gene (reference sequence). The CDR3 loop spans 15 amino acids. Trimming took off 3 bases at V and 1 base at J, with 15 bases between the two ends. CDR3 protein: CSASPLDLSNTEAFF. CDR3 DNA: TGCAGTGCTAGCCCTCTAGACCTTTCGAACACTGAAGCTTTCTTT.

This clonotype turned up a few times. This chain connects TRBV7-3 to TRBJ2-3, with unresolved D. The CDR3 contains 12 residues. V lost 5 bases and J 7 bases, leaving 10 bases between the germline ends. Looked up from germline, CDR1 is SGHTA and CDR2 is FQGTGA. In DNA form, the CDR3 reads TGTGCCAGCAGCCATCTGGTGAATACGCAGTATTTT. Amino acid sequence: CASSHLVNTQYF.

The genes are TRBV2 and TRBJ1-5, with unresolved D. This CDR3 contains 13 residues. Germline V gives CDR1 SNHLY, CDR2 FYNNEI. V lost 2 bases, J lost 4 bases, and 6 bases lay in between. Here the CDR3 reads CASSEMGNQPQHF. As DNA, the CDR3 is TGTGCCAGCAGTGAAATGGGGAATCAGCCCCAGCATTTT.

This clonotype was seen more than once but under ten times. V gene TRBV20-1 combines with J gene TRBJ2-5; 11 bases agree with TRBD2. The ends lost 3 bases at V and 1 base at J; junction bases unmatched: 4. The CDR3 is made up of 15 amino acids. CDR1 and CDR2 (germline): DFQATT, SNEGSKA (reference sequence). The CDR3 DNA is TGCAGTGCTAGCCGAACTAGCGGGGGCCAAGAGACCCAGTACTTC. Translated, it gives CSASRTSGGQETQYF.

This clonotype has a count of ten or more. CDR3 nucleotides: TGCGCCAGCAGCTTGAACGGCCTCGGCATGAACACTGAAGCTTTCTTT. It translates to CASSLNGLGMNTEAFF. The rearrangement joins TRBV5-1 to TRBJ1-1; D gene unclear. Germline loops: CDR1 SGHRS, CDR2 YFSETQ. The CDR3 has 16 residues. The V end lost 1 base, the J end lost 0 bases, and 13 bases lay between the germline ends.

Concerning this clonotype itself: A much larger clone is a single base away; this may be a read error. This chain joins TRBV6-2 or TRBV6-3 and TRBJ2-1, with a tentative D call TRBD2 (5 bases). Looked up from germline, CDR1 is MNHEY and CDR2 is SVGEGT. The CDR3 runs to 12 residues. The CDR3 is CASKDDYNGQFF. The CDR3 region has the DNA TGTGCCAGCAAGGACGACTACAATGGGCAGTTCTTC.

This clonotype was observed a few times. The chain joins TRBV25-1 to TRBJ2-3; a weak D match, TRBD2 (5 bases). V dropped 6 bases and J dropped 6 bases, with 7 bases sitting between them. This CDR3 has 11 residues. CDR1 MGHDK and CDR2 SYGVNS come from the germline V gene. The CDR3 region has the DNA TGTGCCAGCAGAAGAGGGGATACGCAGTATTTT. This codes for CASRRGDTQYF.

This clonotype was detected only a few times. The chain couples TRBV30 to TRBJ2-7, with 7 bases that match TRBD1. The CDR3 is 13 amino acids. J gave up 0 bases and V 7 bases, and 6 bases lay outside the gene matches. CDR1 and CDR2 from the germline V gene are GTSNPN and SVGIG (reference sequence). The CDR3 protein is CALIGDSSYEQYF. The CDR3 DNA is TGTGCCTTGATTGGGGACAGCTCCTACGAGCAGTACTTC.

This clonotype was detected ten times or more. The chain has TRBV10-3 and TRBJ2-7; D possibly matches TRBD1 or TRBD2 (6 bases each). Trimming pared 10 bases from V and 9 bases from J, leaving 28 bases between. The CDR3 consists of 15 residues. Germline values: CDR1 ENHRY, CDR2 SYGVKD. CDR3 protein: CATSPRQGRIGGQYF. CDR3 DNA: TGTGCCACTTCCCCGAGGCAGGGGAGAATCGGGGGGCAGTACTTC.

This clonotype was recorded many times. For the CDR3, the DNA is TGCAGTGCTGACGGTCGGAACATTAACTATGGCTACACCTTC. Protein sequence: CSADGRNINYGYTF. This chain joins TRBV20-1 and TRBJ1-2; D is unclear. CDR1 and CDR2 from the germline V gene are DFQATT and SNEGSKA (reference sequence). Trimming shortened V by 5 bases and J by 1 base, and 14 bases separated the two germline ends. The CDR3 contains 14 residues.